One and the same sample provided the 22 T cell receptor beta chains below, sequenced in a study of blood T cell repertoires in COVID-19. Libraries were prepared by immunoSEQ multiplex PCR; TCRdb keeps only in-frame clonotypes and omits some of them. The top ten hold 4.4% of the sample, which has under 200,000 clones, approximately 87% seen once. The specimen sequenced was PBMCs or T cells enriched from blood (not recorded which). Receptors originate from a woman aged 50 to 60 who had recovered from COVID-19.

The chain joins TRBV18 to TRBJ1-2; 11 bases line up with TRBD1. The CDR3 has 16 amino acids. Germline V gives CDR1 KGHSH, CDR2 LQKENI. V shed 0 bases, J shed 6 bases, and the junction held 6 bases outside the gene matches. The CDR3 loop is CASSPPSLDRGHGYTF. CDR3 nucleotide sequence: TGTGCCAGCTCACCACCTTCCCTGGACAGGGGGCATGGCTACACCTTC.

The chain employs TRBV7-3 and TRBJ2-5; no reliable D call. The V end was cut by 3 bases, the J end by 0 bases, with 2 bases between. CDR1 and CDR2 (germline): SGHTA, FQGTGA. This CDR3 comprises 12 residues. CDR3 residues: CASSFDQETQYF. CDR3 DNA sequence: TGTGCCAGCAGCTTCGACCAAGAGACCCAGTACTTC.

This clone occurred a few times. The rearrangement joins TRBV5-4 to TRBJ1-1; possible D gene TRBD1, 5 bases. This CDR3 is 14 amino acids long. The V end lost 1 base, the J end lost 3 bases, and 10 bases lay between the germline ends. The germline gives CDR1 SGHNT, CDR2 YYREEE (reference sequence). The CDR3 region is CASSLNLGDTEAFF. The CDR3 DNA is TGTGCCAGCAGCTTGAATCTAGGGGACACTGAAGCTTTCTTT.

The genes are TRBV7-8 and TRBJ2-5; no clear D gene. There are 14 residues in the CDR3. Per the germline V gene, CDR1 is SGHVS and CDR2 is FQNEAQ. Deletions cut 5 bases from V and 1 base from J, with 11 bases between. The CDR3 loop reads CASSRGWAQETQYF. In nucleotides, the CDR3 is TGTGCCAGCAGCCGAGGTTGGGCCCAAGAGACCCAGTACTTC.

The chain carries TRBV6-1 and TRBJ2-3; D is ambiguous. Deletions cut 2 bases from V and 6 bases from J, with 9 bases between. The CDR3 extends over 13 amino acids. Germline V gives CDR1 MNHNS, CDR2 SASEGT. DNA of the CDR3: TGTGCCAGCAGTGAACGCGGTGCGGATACGCAGTATTTT. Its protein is CASSERGADTQYF.

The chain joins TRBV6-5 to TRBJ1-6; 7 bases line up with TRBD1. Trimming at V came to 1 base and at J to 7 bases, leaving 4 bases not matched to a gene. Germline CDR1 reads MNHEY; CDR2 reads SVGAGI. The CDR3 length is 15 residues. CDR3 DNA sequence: TGTGCCAGCAGTTACTTCCAGGGGGGAAATTCACCCCTCCACTTT. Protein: CASSYFQGGNSPLHF.

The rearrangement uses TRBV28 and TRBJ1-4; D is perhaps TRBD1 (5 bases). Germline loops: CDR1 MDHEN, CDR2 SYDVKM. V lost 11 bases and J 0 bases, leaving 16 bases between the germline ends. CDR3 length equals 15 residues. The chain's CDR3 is CAVLGGGATNEKLFF. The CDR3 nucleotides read TGTGCCGTCCTTGGGGGGGGTGCAACTAATGAAAAACTGTTTTTT.

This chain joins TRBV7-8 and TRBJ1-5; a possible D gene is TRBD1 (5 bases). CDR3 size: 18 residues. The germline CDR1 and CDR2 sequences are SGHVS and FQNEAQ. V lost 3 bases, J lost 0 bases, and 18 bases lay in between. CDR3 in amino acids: CASSLGRQTGNSNQPQHF. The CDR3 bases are TGTGCCAGCAGCTTGGGCCGACAGACTGGGAATAGCAATCAGCCCCAGCATTTT.

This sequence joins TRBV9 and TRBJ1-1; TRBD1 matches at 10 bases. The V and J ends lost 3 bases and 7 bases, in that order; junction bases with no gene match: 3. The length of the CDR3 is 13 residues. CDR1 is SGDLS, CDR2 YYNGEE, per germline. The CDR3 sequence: CASSGGTGDEAFF. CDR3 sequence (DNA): TGTGCCAGCAGCGGCGGGACAGGGGATGAAGCTTTCTTT. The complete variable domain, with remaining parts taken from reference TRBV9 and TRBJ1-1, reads DSGVTQTPKHLITATGQRVTLRCSPRSGDLSVYWYQQSLDQGLQFLIQYYNGEERAKGNILERFSAQQFPDLHSELNLSSLELGDSALYFCASSGGTGDEAFFGQGTRLTVV.

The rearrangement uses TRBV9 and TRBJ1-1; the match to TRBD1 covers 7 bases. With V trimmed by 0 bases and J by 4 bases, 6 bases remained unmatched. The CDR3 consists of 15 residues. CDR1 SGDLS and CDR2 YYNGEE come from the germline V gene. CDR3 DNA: TGTGCCAGCAGCGTAGTAGACAGGGTGGGCACTGAAGCTTTCTTT. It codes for CASSVVDRVGTEAFF.

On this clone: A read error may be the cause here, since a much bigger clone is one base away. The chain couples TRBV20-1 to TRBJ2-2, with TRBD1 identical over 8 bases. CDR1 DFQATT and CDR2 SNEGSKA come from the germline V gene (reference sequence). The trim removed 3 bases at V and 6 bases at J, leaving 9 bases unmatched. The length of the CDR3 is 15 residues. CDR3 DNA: TGCAGTGCTAGTCCTACAGGGGGTGGGGCCGGGGAGCTGTTTTTT. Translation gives CSASPTGGGAGELFF.

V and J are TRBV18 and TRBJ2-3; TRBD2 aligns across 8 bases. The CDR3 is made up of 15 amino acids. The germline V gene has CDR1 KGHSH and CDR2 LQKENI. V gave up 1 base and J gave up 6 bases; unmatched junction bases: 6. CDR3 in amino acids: CASSPRRGAQDTQYF. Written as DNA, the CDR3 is TGTGCCAGCTCACCACGGCGGGGGGCCCAGGATACGCAGTATTTT.

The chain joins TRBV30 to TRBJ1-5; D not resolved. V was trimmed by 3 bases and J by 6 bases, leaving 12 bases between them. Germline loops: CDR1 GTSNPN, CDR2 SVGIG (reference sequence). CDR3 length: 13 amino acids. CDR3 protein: CAWRNPAGQPQHF. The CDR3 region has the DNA TGTGCCTGGAGGAACCCTGCGGGTCAGCCCCAGCATTTT.

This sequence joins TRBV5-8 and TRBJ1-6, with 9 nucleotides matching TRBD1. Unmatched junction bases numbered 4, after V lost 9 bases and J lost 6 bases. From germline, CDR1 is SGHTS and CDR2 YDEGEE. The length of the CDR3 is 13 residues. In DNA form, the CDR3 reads TGTGCCAACCAGGGACAGGGTAATTCACCCCTCCACTTT. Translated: CANQGQGNSPLHF.

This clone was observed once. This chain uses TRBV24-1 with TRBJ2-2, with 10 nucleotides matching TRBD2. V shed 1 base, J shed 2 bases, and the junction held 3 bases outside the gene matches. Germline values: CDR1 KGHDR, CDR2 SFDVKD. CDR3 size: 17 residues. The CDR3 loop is CATSDFGTSDNTGELFF. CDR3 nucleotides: TGTGCCACCAGTGATTTTGGGACTAGCGACAACACCGGGGAGCTGTTTTTT.

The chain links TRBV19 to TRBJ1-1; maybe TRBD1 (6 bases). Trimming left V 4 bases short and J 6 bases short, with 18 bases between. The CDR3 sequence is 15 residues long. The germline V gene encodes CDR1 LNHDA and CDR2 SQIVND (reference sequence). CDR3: CASSKNRDVLPEAFF. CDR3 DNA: TGTGCCAGTAGTAAAAACAGGGACGTATTACCTGAAGCTTTCTTT.

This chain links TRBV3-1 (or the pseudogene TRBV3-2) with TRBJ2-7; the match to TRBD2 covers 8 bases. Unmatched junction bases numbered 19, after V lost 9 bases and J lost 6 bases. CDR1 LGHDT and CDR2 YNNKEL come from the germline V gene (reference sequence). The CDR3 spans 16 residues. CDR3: CARRLPGLELSCEQYV. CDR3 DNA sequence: TGTGCCAGACGACTGCCGGGACTAGAGCTAAGCTGCGAGCAGTACGTC.

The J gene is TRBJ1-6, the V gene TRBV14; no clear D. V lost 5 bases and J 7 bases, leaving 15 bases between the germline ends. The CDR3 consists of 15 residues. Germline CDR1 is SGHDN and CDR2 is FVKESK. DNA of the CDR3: TGTGCCAGCAGCGTCCGAGCCCCGTTCAATTCACCCCTCCACTTT. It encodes CASSVRAPFNSPLHF.

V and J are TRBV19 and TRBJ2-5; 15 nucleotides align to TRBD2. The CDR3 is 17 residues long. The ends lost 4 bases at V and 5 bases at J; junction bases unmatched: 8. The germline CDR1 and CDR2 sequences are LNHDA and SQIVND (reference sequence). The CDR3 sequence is CASSSGLAGGSSETQYF. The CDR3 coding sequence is TGTGCCAGTAGTAGTGGACTAGCGGGGGGGTCGTCGGAGACCCAGTACTTC.

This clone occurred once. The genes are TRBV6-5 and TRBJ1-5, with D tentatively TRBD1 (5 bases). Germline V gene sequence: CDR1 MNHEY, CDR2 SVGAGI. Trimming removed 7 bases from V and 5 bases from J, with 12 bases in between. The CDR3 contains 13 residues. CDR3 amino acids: CASKPRGDQPQHF. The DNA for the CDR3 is TGTGCCAGCAAGCCCCGGGGGGATCAGCCCCAGCATTTT.

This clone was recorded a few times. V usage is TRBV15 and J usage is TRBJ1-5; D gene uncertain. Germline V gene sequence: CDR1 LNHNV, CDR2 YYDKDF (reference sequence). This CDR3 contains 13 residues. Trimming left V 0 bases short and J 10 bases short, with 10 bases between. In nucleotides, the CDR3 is TGTGCCACCAGCAGAGATCGGGCTAGCCCCCAGCATTTT. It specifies CATSRDRASPQHF.

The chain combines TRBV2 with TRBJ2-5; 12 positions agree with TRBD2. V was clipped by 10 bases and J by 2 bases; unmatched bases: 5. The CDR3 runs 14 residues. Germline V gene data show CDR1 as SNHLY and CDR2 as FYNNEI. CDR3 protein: CANRGLAGQETQYF. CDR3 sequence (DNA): TGTGCCAACCGCGGACTAGCGGGGCAAGAGACCCAGTACTTC.